The clone carrying this TCR beta chain was observed a handful of times. What it binds is not known. V lost 4 bases and J lost 1, with 12 bases in between. The CDR3 is 16 amino acids. The germline gives CDR1 SGDLS, CDR2 YYNGEE. The source of the sample is a study of shared clonotypes between healthy human individuals. About the study: Used for every donor were three CD4 naive, three CD4 memory, two CD8 naive and one CD8 memory plate. Study findings and constraints: Relative to clonotypes present in all four donors, those not shared had lower generation probabilities.

Researchers divided each subset's genomic DNA evenly across several immunoSEQ plates. Sequenced by immunoSEQ multiplex PCR; TCRdb stores in-frame clones only, minus some. The table records approximately 1,000,000 clones, 75% to 80% of them present only once. Sequenced input: memory CD4+ T cells from PBMCs. The subset: CD45RA-negative fraction. This clonotype was obtained from a young man in good health. Some clones in this sample may be carry-over from other donors' samples. V is TRBV9 and J is TRBJ2-6; D gene uncertain. CDR3 in amino acids: CASSPFAASGANVLTF. CDR3 nucleotide sequence: TGTGCCAGCAGCCCCTTTGCAGCATCTGGGGCCAACGTCCTGACTTTC. Variable domain in full (rest from reference TRBV9 and TRBJ2-6): DSGVTQTPKHLITATGQRVTLRCSPRSGDLSVYWYQQSLDQGLQFLIQYYNGEERAKGNILERFSAQQFPDLHSELNLSSLELGDSALYFCASSPFAASGANVLTFGAGSRLTVL.